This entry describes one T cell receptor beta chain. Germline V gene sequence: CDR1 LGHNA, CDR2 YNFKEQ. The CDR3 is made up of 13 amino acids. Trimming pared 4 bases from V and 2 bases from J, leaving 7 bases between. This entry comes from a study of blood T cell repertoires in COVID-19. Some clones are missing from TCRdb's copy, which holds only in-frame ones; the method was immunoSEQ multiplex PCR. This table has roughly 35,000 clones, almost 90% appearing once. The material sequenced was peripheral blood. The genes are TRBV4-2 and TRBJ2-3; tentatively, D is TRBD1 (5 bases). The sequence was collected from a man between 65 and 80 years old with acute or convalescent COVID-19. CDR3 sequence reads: CASSRGLTDTQYF. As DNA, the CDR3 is TGTGCCAGCAGCCGGGGCCTCACAGATACGCAGTATTTT.